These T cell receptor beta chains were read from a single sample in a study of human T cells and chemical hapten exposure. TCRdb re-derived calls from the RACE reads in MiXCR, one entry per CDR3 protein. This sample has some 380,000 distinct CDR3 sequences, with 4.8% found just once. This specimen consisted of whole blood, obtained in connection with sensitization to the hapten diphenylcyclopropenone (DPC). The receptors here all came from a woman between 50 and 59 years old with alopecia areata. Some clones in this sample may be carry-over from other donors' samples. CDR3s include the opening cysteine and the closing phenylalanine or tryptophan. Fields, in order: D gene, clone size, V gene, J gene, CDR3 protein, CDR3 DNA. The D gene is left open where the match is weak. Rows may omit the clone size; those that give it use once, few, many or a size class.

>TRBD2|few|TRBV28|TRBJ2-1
CASRLAAGEQFF
TGTGCCAGCCGACTAGCGGCGGGTGAGCAGTTCTTC
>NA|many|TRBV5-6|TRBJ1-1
CASSLGAHTEAFF
TGTGCCAGCAGCTTAGGGGCCCACACTGAAGCTTTCTTT
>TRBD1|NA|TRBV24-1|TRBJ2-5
CATSPGQQETQYF
TGTGCCACCAGCCCGGGACAGCAAGAGACCCAGTACTTC
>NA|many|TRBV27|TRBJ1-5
CASSLLGSPFEPQHF
TGTGCCAGCAGTTTACTGGGCAGCCCTTTCGAGCCCCAGCATTTT
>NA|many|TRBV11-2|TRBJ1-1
CASSLGRKFDEAFF
TGTGCCAGCAGCTTGGGCCGGAAATTTGATGAAGCTTTCTTT
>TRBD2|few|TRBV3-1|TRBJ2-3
CASSPLAGGGFPDTQYF
TGTGCCAGCAGCCCATTAGCGGGGGGCGGTTTCCCGGATACGCAGTATTTT
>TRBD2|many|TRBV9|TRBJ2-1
CASSVSLAGASSYNEQFF
TGTGCCAGCAGCGTAAGTCTAGCGGGAGCGAGCTCCTACAATGAGCAGTTCTTC
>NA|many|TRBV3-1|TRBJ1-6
CASSQEGGNSPLHF
TGTGCCAGCAGCCAAGAGGGGGGTAATTCACCCCTCCACTTT
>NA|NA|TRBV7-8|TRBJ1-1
CASSSEARTPEAFF
TGTGCCAGCAGCTCCGAGGCCCGGACTCCTGAAGCTTTCTTT
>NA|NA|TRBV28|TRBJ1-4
CASKPFVRGDEKLFF
TGTGCCAGCAAGCCGTTTGTCAGGGGTGATGAAAAACTGTTTTTT
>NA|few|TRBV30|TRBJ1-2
CAWTRANYGYTF
TGTGCCTGGACCCGAGCTAACTATGGCTACACCTTC
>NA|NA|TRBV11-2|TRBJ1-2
CASSFTGSHYGYTF
TGTGCCAGCAGCTTTACAGGGAGCCACTATGGCTACACCTTC
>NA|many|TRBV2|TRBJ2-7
CASSPTGDEQYF
TGTGCCAGCAGCCCGACAGGCGACGAGCAGTACTTC
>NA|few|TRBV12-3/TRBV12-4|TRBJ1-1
CASSLALTGRNTEAFF
TGTGCCAGCAGTTTAGCGCTCACAGGGCGGAACACTGAAGCTTTCTTT
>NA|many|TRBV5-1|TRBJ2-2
CASEGSTGELFF
TGCGCCAGCGAGGGGTCGACCGGGGAGCTGTTTTTT
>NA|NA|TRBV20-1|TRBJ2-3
CSARDRSQSSTDTQYF
TGCAGTGCTAGAGATCGATCACAGTCTAGCACAGATACGCAGTATTTT
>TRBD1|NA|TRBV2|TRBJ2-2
CASTGTGGIPGELFF
TGTGCCAGTACCGGTACAGGGGGCATCCCCGGGGAGCTGTTTTTT
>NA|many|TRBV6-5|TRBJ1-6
CASSQGRSYNSPLHF
TGTGCCAGCAGCCAGGGTCGCTCCTATAATTCACCCCTCCACTTT
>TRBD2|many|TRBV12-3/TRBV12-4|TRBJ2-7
CASSSGTSGYEQYF
TGTGCCAGCAGTTCCGGGACTAGCGGCTACGAGCAGTACTTC
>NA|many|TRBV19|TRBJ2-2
CASSTTGFQGTGELFF
TGTGCCAGTTCTACAACAGGGTTTCAAGGCACCGGGGAGCTGTTTTTT
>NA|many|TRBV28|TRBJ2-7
CASSFAGTVDEQYF
TGTGCCAGCAGTTTTGCGGGAACGGTTGACGAGCAGTACTTC
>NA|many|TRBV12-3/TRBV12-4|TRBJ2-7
CASSLGDGGLEQYF
TGTGCCAGCAGTTTAGGGGACGGGGGGCTCGAGCAGTACTTC
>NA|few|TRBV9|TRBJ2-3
CASSVEAHTDTQYF
TGTGCCAGCAGCGTAGAGGCTCACACAGATACGCAGTATTTT
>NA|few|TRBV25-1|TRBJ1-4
CASSESRAGGEKLFF
TGTGCCAGCAGTGAAAGTAGAGCCGGGGGGGAAAAACTGTTTTTT